This T cell receptor (beta chain) was sequenced in a study of shared clonotypes between healthy human individuals. The table came from immunoSEQ multiplex PCR; TCRdb's copy has only in-frame clones and leaves some out. Here the sample spans approximately 1.1 million clones, about four fifths being singletons. Germline CDR1 is ENHRY and CDR2 is SYGVKD. This CDR3 is 14 amino acids long. Losses at the gene ends were 4 bases for V and 3 bases for J; bases not matched to a gene: 4. This clone has more than one count but fewer than ten. V usage is TRBV10-3 and J usage is TRBJ2-5; 8 positions agree with TRBD1. The source of this sequence is a man aged 18 to 30 in good health. Some clones in this sample may be carry-over from other donors' samples. Material for sequencing was memory CD4+ T cells from PBMCs. Subset defined: CD45RA-negative fraction. The CDR3 region has the DNA TGTGCCATCAGTGGGTACAGGGGGGAAGAGACCCAGTACTTC. Its translation: CAISGYRGEETQYF.